One T cell receptor (beta chain) is described in this entry. The sample comes from a study of siplizumab effects on memory and regulatory T cells. Repertoires were generated with immunoSEQ multiplex PCR, while TCRdb's copy carries only in-frame clones and drops some. This table holds more than 60,000 clones, 95% to 98% found once. The V gene's germline CDR1 is SEHNR and CDR2 FQNEAQ (reference sequence). The CDR3 sequence is 12 residues long. The trim removed 10 bases at V and 7 bases at J, leaving 7 bases unmatched. This TCR derives from a human donor in good health. Source material: naive CD8+ T cells sorted from blood. The chain is built from TRBV7-9 and TRBJ2-1; 7 positions agree with TRBD1. In nucleotides, the CDR3 is TGTGCCAACAGGGGTCTGGGGAATGAGCAGTTCTTC. It codes for CANRGLGNEQFF.